This T cell receptor (beta chain) was identified in a study of CD8 T cells in Susac syndrome. Germline V gene lookup returns CDR1 DFQATT and CDR2 SNEGSKA (reference sequence). With 6 bases removed from V and 4 bases from J, the gap between germline ends came to 18 bases. The CDR3 consists of 14 residues. The authors carried out high-throughput sequencing of TCR beta. They applied it to CD8+ and CD4+ T cells obtained from blood. TEMRA cells were FACS-enriched, while CD8+ and CD4+ T cells were negatively isolated. About this clonotype: Its antigen is still unknown.

Study-wide points: The study's TCR sequencing and HLA analysis drew on a certain number of individuals. That number was acknowledged as relatively small.

With random hexamers, reverse transcription was performed on about 0.5 to 1 ug of RNA. Amplification of TCR beta CDR3 by immunoSEQ multiplex PCR spanned 54 Vbeta and 13 Jbeta. MiXCR was run by TCRdb on the immunoSEQ multiplex PCR reads, yielding one entry per CDR3 protein. The sample shows about 120,000 distinct CDR3 sequences, around 94% of them seen only once. This clonotype was sampled from a human donor in good health. The rearrangement links TRBV20-1 to TRBJ2-5, with a tentative D call TRBD2 (6 bases). What was sequenced was CD4+ T cells from PBMCs. This chain's CDR3 is CSAGGKSSGETQYF. Here the CDR3 DNA reads TGCAGTGCCGGAGGGAAGAGTAGTGGAGAGACCCAGTACTTC.